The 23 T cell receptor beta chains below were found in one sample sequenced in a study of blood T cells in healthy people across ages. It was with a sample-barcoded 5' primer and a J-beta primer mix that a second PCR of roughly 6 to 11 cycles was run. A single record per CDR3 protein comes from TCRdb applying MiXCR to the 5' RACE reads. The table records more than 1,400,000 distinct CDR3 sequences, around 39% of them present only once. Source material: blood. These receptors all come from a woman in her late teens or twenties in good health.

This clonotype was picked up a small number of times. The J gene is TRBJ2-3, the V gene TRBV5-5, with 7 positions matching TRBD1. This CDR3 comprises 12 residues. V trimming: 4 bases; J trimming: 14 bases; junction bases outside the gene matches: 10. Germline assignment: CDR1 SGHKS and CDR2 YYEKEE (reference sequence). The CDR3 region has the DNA TGTGCCAGCAGCCCGGGACAGATTGGACCGTATTTT. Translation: CASSPGQIGPYF.

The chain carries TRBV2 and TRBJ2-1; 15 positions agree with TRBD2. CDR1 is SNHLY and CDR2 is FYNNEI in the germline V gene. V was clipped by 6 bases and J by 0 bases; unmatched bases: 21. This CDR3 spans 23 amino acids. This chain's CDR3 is CASSGRGAKGLAGGASSYNEQFF. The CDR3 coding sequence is TGTGCCAGCAGCGGTCGGGGGGCAAAGGGACTAGCGGGAGGCGCCAGCTCCTACAATGAGCAGTTCTTC.

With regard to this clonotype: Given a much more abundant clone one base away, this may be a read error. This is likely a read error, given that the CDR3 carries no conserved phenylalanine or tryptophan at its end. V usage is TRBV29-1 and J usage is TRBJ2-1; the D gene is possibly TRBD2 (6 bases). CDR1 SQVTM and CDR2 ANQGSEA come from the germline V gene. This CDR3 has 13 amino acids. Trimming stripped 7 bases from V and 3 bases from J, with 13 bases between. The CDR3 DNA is TGCAGCGGTAGCGGATTTTACTACAATGAGCAGTTCTCC. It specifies CSGSGFYYNEQFS.

The CDR3 DNA is TGTGCCAGCAGCTTAGAGGTAGCAGATACGCAGTATTTT. Translating gives CASSLEVADTQYF. The rearrangement uses TRBV5-5 and TRBJ2-3, with D hard to call. Trimming took 2 bases from V and 4 from J, leaving 8 bases between them. The CDR3 spans 13 residues. Looked up from germline, CDR1 is SGHKS and CDR2 is YYEKEE (reference sequence).

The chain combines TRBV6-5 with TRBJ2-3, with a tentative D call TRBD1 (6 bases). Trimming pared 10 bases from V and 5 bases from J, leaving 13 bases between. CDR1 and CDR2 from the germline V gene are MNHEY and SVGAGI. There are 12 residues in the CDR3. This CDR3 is CATGQLGDTQYF. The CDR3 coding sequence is TGTGCCACTGGACAGCTTGGAGATACGCAGTATTTT.

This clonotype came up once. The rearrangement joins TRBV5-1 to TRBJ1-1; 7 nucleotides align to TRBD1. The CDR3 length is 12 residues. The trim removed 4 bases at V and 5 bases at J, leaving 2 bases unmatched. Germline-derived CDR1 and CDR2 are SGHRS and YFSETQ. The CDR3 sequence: CASSAQGTEAFF. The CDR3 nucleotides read TGCGCCAGCAGCGCACAGGGGACTGAAGCTTTCTTT.

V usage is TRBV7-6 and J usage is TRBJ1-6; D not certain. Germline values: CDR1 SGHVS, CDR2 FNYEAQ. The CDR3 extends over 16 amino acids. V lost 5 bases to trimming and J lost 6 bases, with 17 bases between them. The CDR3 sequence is CASSPMPPGFNSPLHF. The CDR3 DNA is TGTGCCAGCAGCCCGATGCCGCCGGGGTTTAATTCACCCCTCCACTTT.

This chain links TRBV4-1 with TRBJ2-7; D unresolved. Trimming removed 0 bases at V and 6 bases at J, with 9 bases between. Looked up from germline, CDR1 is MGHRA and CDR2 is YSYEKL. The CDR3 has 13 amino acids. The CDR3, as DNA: TGCGCCAGCAGCCAAGATTGGTGGTCCGAGCAGTACTTC. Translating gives CASSQDWWSEQYF.

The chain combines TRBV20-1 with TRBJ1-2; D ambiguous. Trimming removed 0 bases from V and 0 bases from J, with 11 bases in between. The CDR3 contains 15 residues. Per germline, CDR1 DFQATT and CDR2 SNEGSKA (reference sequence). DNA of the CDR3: TGCAGTGCTAGAGATGTGGCAACTTCTAACTATGGCTACACCTTC. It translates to CSARDVATSNYGYTF.

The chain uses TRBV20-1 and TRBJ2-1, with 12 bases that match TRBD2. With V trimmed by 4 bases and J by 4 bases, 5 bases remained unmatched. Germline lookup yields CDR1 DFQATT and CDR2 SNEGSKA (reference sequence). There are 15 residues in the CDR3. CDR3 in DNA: TGCAGTGCTACTGGACTAGCGGGATGGTACAATGAGCAGTTCTTC. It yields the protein CSATGLAGWYNEQFF.

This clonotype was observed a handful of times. CDR3 DNA sequence: TGTGCCAGCGTCAAACAGGGGGGGTCCTACGAGCAGTACTTC. Amino acids: CASVKQGGSYEQYF. V gene TRBV27 combines with J gene TRBJ2-7; D possibly corresponds to TRBD1 (8 bases). In germline, CDR1 is MNHEY, CDR2 SMNVEV (reference sequence). V lost 8 bases and J 1 base, leaving 15 bases between the germline ends. The CDR3 covers 14 residues.

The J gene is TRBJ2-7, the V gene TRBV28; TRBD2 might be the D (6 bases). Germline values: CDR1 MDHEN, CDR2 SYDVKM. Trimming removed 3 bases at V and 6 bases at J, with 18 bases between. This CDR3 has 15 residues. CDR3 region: CASSFYRDSGGEQYF. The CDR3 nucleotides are TGTGCCAGCAGTTTCTATCGGGACTCGGGTGGCGAGCAGTACTTC.

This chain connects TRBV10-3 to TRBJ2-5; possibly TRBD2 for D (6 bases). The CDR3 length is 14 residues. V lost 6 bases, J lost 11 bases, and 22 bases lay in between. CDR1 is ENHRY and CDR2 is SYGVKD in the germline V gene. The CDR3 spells CAISLSGTQNEQYF. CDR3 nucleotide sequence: TGTGCCATCAGCCTTAGCGGAACCCAGAATGAGCAGTACTTC.

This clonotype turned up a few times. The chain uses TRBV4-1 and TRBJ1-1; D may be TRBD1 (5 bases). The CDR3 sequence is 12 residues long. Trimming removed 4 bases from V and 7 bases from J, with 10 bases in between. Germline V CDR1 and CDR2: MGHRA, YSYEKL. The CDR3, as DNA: TGCGCCAGCAGCCCGTCGGGGGTTGAAGCTTTCTTT. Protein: CASSPSGVEAFF.

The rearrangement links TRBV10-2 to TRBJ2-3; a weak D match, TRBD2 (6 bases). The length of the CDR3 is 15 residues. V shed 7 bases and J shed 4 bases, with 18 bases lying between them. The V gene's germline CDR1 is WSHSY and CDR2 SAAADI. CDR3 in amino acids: CASTRTGLPADTQYF. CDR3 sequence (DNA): TGCGCCAGCACCCGAACGGGACTCCCAGCAGATACGCAGTATTTT.

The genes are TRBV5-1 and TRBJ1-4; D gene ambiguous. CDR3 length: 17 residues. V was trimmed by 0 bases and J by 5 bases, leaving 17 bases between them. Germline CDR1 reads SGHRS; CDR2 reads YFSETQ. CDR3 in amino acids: CASSLGPNLPPNEKLFF. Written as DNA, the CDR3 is TGCGCCAGCAGCTTGGGACCGAATCTTCCCCCAAATGAAAAACTGTTTTTT.

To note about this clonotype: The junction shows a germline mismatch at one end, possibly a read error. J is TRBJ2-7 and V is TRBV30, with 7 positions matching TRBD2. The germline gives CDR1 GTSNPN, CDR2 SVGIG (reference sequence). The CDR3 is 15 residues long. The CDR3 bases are TGTGCCGGGAGGCAGGGCGGGGGAAAGAACCACGAGCAGTACTTC. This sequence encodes CAGRQGGGKNHEQYF. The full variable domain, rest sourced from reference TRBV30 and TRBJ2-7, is SQTIHQWPATLVQPVGSPLSLECTVEGTSNPNLYWYRQAAGRGLQLLFYSVGIGQISSEVPQNLSASRPQDRQFILSSKKLLLSDSGFYLCAGRQGGGKNHEQYFGPGTRLTVT.

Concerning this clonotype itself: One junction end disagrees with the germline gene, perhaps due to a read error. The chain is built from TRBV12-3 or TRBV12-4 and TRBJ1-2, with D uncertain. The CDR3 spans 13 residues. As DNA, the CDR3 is TGTGCCAGCAGTGTAGCCGAGAGGAGGGGCTACACCTTC. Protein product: CASSVAERRGYTF.

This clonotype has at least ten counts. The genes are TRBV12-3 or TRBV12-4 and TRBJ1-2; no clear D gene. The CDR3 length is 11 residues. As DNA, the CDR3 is TGTGCAAGTTCGGGCGCCTATGGCTACACCTTC. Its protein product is CASSGAYGYTF.

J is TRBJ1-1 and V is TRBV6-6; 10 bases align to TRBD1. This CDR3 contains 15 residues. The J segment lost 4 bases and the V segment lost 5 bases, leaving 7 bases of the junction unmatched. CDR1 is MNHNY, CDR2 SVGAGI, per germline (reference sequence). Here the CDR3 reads CASSQRQGAATEAFF. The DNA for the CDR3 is TGTGCCAGCAGTCAAAGACAGGGGGCCGCCACTGAAGCTTTCTTT.

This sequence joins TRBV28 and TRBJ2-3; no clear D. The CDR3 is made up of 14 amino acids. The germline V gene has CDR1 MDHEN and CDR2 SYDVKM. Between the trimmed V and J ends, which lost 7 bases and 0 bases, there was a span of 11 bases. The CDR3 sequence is CASKLPDSTDTQYF. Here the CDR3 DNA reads TGTGCCAGCAAGCTACCGGACAGCACAGATACGCAGTATTTT.

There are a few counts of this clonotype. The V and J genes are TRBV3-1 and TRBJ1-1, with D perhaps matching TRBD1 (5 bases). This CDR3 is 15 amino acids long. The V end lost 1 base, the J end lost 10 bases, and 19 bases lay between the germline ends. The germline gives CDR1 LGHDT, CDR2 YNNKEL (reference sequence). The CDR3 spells CASSQVGQVRGGAFF. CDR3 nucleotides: TGTGCCAGCAGCCAAGTGGGGCAGGTCCGAGGTGGAGCTTTCTTT.

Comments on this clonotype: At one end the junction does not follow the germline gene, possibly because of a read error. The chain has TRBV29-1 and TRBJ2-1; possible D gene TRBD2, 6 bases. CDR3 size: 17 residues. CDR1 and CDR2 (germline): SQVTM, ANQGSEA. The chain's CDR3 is CSVKEEGKGSSYNERFF. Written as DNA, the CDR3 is TGCAGCGTTAAAGAGGAGGGTAAGGGCAGCTCCTACAATGAGCGGTTCTTC.